This T cell receptor (beta chain) was captured in a study of T cell responses to AZD1222 COVID-19 vaccine. Trimming stripped 1 base from V and 0 bases from J, with 11 bases between. There are 16 residues in the CDR3. Germline V gives CDR1 SGHKS, CDR2 YYEKEE (reference sequence). The table came from immunoSEQ multiplex PCR; TCRdb's copy has only in-frame clones and leaves some out. Of 100,000 to 120,000 clones listed, 87% are singletons. The chain links TRBV5-5 to TRBJ1-3, with D tentatively TRBD1 (6 bases). The clonotype was recovered from an adult in good health. This specimen was peripheral blood, taken on day 0 of AZD1222 vaccination. The CDR3 nucleotides read TGTGCCAGCAGCTTGTCAGGGGCCTTCTCTGGAAACACCATATATTTT. It encodes CASSLSGAFSGNTIYF. The complete variable domain, with remaining parts taken from reference TRBV5-5 and TRBJ1-3, reads DAGVTQSPTHLIKTRGQQVTLRCSPISGHKSVSWYQQVLGQGPQFIFQYYEKEERGRGNFPDRFSARQFPNYSSELNVNALLLGDSALYLCASSLSGAFSGNTIYFGEGSWLTVV.